This TCR beta chain was obtained from a study of blood T cell repertoires in COVID-19. Study at large: Italy, Spain and the United States were the sources of the convalescent and acute COVID-19 samples. Nucleic acid was either cDNA or gDNA, and it came from T cells, B-cell-depleted T cells, or PBMCs.

This CDR3 has 15 amino acids. Trimming removed 2 bases from V and 6 bases from J; junction bases left unmatched: 10. The germline CDR1 and CDR2 sequences are GTSNPN and SVGIG (reference sequence). Sequencing used immunoSEQ multiplex PCR; TCRdb keeps in-frame clones, though not all of them. The sample holds some 150,000 clones; more than 75% are singletons and the top ten take about 1%. Sequenced sample: peripheral blood. This rearrangement joins TRBV30 to TRBJ2-3; 8 nucleotides line up with TRBD2. The sequence was collected from a man aged 40-49 years with acute or convalescent COVID-19. DNA for the CDR3: TGTGCCTGGAGTAAGGCTAGCGGGCCCCTCGATACGCAGTATTTT. As protein: CAWSKASGPLDTQYF. Full variable domain (remainder filled in from reference TRBV30 and TRBJ2-3): SQTIHQWPATLVQPVGSPLSLECTVEGTSNPNLYWYRQAAGRGLQLLFYSVGIGQISSEVPQNLSASRPQDRQFILSSKKLLLSDSGFYLCAWSKASGPLDTQYFGPGTRLTVL.